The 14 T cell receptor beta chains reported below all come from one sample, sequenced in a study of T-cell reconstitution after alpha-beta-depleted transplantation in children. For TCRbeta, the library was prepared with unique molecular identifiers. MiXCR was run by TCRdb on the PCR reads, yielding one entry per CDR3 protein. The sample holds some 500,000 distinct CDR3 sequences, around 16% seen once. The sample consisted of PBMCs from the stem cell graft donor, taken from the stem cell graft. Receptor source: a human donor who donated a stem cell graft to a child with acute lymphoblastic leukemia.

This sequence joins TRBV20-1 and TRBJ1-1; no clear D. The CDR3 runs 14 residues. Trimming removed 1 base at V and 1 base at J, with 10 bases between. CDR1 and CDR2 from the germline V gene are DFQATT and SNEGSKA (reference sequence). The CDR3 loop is CSARVFAGNTEAFF. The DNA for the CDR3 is TGCAGTGCTAGAGTCTTTGCAGGGAACACTGAAGCTTTCTTT.

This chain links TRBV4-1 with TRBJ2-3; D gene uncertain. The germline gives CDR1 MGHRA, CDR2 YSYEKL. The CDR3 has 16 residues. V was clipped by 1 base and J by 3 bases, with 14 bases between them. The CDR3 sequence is CASSQAIQRSTDTQYF. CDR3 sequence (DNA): TGCGCCAGCAGCCAAGCCATCCAGCGATCGACAGATACGCAGTATTTT.

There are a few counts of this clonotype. The CDR3 nucleotides are TGCGCCAGCAGCTTGGCAGGCGGGACTAGCGGGATCCATGAGCAGTTCTTC. As protein: CASSLAGGTSGIHEQFF. The chain has TRBV5-1 and TRBJ2-1; TRBD2 aligns across 13 bases. V was clipped by 0 bases and J by 8 bases; unmatched bases: 8. The CDR3 extends over 17 amino acids. Germline CDR1 and CDR2: SGHRS and YFSETQ. The entire variable domain, with the rest obtained from reference TRBV5-1 and TRBJ2-1, is as follows: KAGVTQTPRYLIKTRGQQVTLSCSPISGHRSVSWYQQTPGQGLQFLFEYFSETQRNKGNFPGRFSGRQFSNSRSEMNVSTLELGDSALYLCASSLAGGTSGIHEQFFGPGTRLTVL.

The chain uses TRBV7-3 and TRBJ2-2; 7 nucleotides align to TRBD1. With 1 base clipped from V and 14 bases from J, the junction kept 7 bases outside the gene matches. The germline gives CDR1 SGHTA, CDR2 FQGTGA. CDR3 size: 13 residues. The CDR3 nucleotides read TGTGCCAGCAGCTTAAGGGAGACAGGGCGACTGTTTTTT. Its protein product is CASSLRETGRLFF.

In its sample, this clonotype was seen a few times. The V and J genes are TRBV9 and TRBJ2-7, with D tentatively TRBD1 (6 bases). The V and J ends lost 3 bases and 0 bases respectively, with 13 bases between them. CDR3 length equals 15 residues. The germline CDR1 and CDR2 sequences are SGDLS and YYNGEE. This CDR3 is CASSAGQGSSYEQYF. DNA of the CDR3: TGTGCCAGCAGCGCCGGCCAGGGGTCCTCCTACGAGCAGTACTTC.

The CDR3 nucleotides read TGTGCCAGCAGTTCCCCGCCCCGCAATTCACCCCTCCACTTT. Its translation: CASSSPPRNSPLHF. The rearrangement joins TRBV27 to TRBJ1-6; D is ambiguous. This CDR3 region has 14 residues. Germline CDR1 is MNHEY and CDR2 is SMNVEV (reference sequence). Deletions cut 4 bases from V and 7 bases from J, with 11 bases between.

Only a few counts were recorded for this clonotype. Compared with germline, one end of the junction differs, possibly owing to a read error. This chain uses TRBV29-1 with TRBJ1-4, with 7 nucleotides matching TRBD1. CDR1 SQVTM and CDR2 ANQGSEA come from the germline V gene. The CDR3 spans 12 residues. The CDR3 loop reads CSVEDESDRAVF. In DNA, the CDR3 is TGCAGCGTTGAAGACGAATCCGACAGGGCGGTTTTT. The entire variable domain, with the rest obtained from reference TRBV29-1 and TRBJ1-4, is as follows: SAVISQKPSRDICQRGTSLTIQCQVDSQVTMMFWYRQQPGQSLTLIATANQGSEATYESGFVIDKFPISRPNLTFSTLTVSNMSPEDSSIYLCSVEDESDRAVFGSGTQLSVL.

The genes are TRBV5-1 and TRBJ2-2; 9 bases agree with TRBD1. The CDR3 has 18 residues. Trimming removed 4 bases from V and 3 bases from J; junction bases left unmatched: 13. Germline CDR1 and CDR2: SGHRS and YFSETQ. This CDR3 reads CASSPGTGTGYYTGELFF. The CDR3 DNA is TGCGCCAGCAGCCCGGGTACCGGGACAGGGTATTACACCGGGGAGCTGTTTTTT.

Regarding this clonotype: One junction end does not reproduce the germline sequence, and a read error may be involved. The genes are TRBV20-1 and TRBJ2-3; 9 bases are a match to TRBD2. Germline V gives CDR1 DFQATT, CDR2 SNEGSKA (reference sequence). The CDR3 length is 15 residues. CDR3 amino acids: CCARDSGRRTDTQYF. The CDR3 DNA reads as TGCTGTGCTAGAGATAGCGGGAGACGCACAGATACGCAGTATTTT.

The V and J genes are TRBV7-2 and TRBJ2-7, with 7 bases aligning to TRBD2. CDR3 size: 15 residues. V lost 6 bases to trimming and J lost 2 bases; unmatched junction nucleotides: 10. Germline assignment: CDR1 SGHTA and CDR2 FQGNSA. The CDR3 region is CASSLAGTTPYEQYF. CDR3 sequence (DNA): TGTGCCAGCAGTTTGGCCGGGACTACCCCCTACGAGCAGTACTTC. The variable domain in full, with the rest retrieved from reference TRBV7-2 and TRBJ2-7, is GAGVSQSPSNKVTEKGKDVELRCDPISGHTALYWYRQSLGQGLEFLIYFQGNSAPDKSGLPSDRFSAERTGGSVSTLTIQRTQQEDSAVYLCASSLAGTTPYEQYFGPGTRLTVT.

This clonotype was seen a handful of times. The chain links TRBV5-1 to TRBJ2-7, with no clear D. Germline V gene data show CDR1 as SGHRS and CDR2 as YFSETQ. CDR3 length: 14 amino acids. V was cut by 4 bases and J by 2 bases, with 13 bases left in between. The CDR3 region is CASSQPSAAYEQYF. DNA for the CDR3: TGCGCCAGCAGCCAACCATCGGCCGCCTACGAGCAGTACTTC.

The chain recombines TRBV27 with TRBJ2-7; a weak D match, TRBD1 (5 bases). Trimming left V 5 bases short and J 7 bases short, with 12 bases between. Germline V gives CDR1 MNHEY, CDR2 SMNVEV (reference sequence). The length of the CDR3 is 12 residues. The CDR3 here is CASSPQGGEQYF. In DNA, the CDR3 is TGTGCCAGCAGTCCCCAGGGTGGGGAGCAGTACTTC.

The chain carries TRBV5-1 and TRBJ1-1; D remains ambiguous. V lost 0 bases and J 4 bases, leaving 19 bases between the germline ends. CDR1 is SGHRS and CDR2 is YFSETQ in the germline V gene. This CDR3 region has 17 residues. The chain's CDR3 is CASSLGARELGTTEAFF. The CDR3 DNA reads TGCGCCAGCAGCTTGGGGGCCCGAGAGCTGGGTACCACTGAAGCTTTCTTT.

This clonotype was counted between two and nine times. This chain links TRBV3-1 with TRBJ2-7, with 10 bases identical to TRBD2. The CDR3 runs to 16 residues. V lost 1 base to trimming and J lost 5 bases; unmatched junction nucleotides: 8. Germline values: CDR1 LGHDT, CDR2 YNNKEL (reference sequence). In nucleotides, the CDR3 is TGTGCCAGCAGCCAAGTGCATAGCGGGAGGACCAACGAGCAGTACTTC. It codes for CASSQVHSGRTNEQYF.